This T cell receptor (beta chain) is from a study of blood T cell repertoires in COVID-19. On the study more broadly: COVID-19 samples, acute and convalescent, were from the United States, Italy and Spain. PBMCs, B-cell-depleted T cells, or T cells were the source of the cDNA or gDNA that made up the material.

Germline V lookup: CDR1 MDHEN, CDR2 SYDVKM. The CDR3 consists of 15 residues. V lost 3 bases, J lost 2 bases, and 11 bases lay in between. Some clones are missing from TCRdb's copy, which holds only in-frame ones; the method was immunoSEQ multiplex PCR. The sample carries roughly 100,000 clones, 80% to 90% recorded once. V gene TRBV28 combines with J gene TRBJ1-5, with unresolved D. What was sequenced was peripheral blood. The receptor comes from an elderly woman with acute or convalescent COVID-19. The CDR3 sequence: CASSLGVRGNQPQHF. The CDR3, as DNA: TGTGCCAGCAGTTTGGGCGTGAGGGGCAATCAGCCCCAGCATTTT.